The entry below gives a single TCR beta chain sequence along with its context. No antigen is known for it. The data belong to a study of shared clonotypes between healthy human individuals. Across the whole study: A couple of women and a few men aged 18 to 49 served as donors. Plates per donor: three CD4 naive, three CD4 memory, two CD8 naive, one CD8 memory.

Sequencing used immunoSEQ multiplex PCR; TCRdb keeps in-frame clones, though not all of them. This table has approximately 2.3 million clones, 85% to 95% appearing once. Study outcomes and limitations: For naive CD4 cells, 4% to 6% of clonotypes were shared across a handful of donors. Clonotypes shared by all four sorted-subset donors had higher generation probabilities than non-shared clonotypes.

The TCR originated in a man aged 18 to 29 in good health. Some clones in this sample may be carry-over from other donors' samples. What was sequenced was naive CD4+ T cells from PBMCs. Indicated subset: CD45RA+ positively selected.

The CDR3 DNA is TGTGCCAGCAGTTTCATTTCCAGGGCGCGCAATCAGCCCCAGCATTTT. Protein product: CASSFISRARNQPQHF. This chain links TRBV28 with TRBJ1-5; weak D call: TRBD1 (5 bases). Germline V gives CDR1 MDHEN, CDR2 SYDVKM. V was trimmed by 3 bases and J by 2 bases, leaving 14 bases between them. This CDR3 is built from 16 residues.